These 2 T cell receptor beta chains were sequenced from one sample in a study of blood T cell repertoires in COVID-19. This table comes from immunoSEQ multiplex PCR, and its TCRdb copy is limited to in-frame clones, with some not included. The data contain 150,000 to 200,000 clones, approximately 83% of them singletons. The sequencing sample was made of peripheral blood. The receptors shown here come from a human donor with active or convalescent COVID-19. The donor label of this sample is uncertain.

The chain couples TRBV10-3 to TRBJ2-2; the match to TRBD2 covers 11 bases. The junction had 7 bases not matched to a gene; V was cut back by 6 bases and J by 4 bases. CDR1 and CDR2 from the germline V gene are ENHRY and SYGVKD. This CDR3 spans 16 amino acids. This CDR3 is CAISLTSGGPTGELFF. Written as DNA, the CDR3 is TGTGCCATCAGCCTAACTAGCGGGGGTCCCACCGGGGAGCTGTTTTTT.

The chain links TRBV19 to TRBJ2-5; 12 bases agree with TRBD2. This CDR3 has 19 residues. CDR1 is LNHDA, CDR2 SQIVND, per germline (reference sequence). V lost 7 bases, J lost 1 base, and 16 bases stayed unmatched. The CDR3 protein is CASTTPRATSGGPQETQYF. The CDR3 region has the DNA TGTGCCAGTACTACCCCACGGGCCACTAGCGGGGGGCCCCAAGAGACCCAGTACTTC.